Listed below are T cell receptor beta chains from one sample, sequenced in a study of cytomegalovirus exposure and HLA in healthy donors. Profiling relied on immunoSEQ multiplex PCR, and the TCRdb table lists in-frame clones only, not all of them. There are about 140,000 clones in the sample; 70% occur only once, and about 2% lies in the top ten. Sequenced: PBMCs. Receptors originate from a woman in her sixties in good health and CMV-seropositive. Each CDR3 is given with its conserved first and last residue. A D gene is named only where the DNA matches it firmly. Clone size is stated in some rows and not others, as once, few, many or a class when expanded.

J: TRBJ1-3; D: TRBD1; size: NA; V: TRBV6-5; length: 14; DNA: TGTGCCAGCAGTCAGGGGGTTGGAGGAAACACCATATATTTT; CDR3: CASSQGVGGNTIYF
J: TRBJ2-3; D: TRBD2; size: NA; V: TRBV19; length: 17; DNA: TGTGCCAGTAGTTCCCTTAGCGGGAGAGGCCCCTTCCAGTCGCACTATTTT; CDR3: CASSSLSGRGPFQSHYF
J: TRBJ2-7; D: NA; size: NA; V: TRBV11-2; length: 14; DNA: TGTGCCAGCAGCTTAACCACAACCCTCTACGAGCAGTACTTC; CDR3: CASSLTTTLYEQYF
J: TRBJ2-2; D: TRBD2; size: NA; V: TRBV5-4; length: 17; DNA: TGTGCCAGCAGTCATGGGCCGGGGGGTGGCAACACCGGGGAGCTGTTTTTT; CDR3: CASSHGPGGGNTGELFF
J: TRBJ2-2; D: TRBD2; size: NA; V: TRBV7-8; length: 16; DNA: TGTGCCAGCGCAAAGGCAGCGGGAGAAGTCACCGGGGAGCTGTTTTTT; CDR3: CASAKAAGEVTGELFF
J: TRBJ2-2; D: TRBD2; size: NA; V: TRBV9; length: 16; DNA: TGTGCCAACAGCGCCGCGGGCGGGAGGGCCACCGGGGAGCTGTTTTTT; CDR3: CANSAAGGRATGELFF
J: TRBJ2-1; D: TRBD1; size: NA; V: TRBV18; length: 14; DNA: TGTGCCAGCTCACCAGGGACAGGGGCGAATGAGCAGTTCTTC; CDR3: CASSPGTGANEQFF
J: TRBJ1-1; D: NA; size: NA; V: TRBV28; length: 13; DNA: TGTGCCAGCAGTTTCGGTTTTAACACTGAAGCTTTCTTT; CDR3: CASSFGFNTEAFF
J: TRBJ2-1; D: NA; size: NA; V: TRBV25-1; length: 12; DNA: TGTGCCAGCAGTGTCTCTAGGAATGAGCAGTTCTTC; CDR3: CASSVSRNEQFF
J: TRBJ2-7; D: NA; size: NA; V: TRBV25-1; length: 13; DNA: TGTGCCAGCAGTGAAGTGGAGGGCTACGAGCAGTACTTC; CDR3: CASSEVEGYEQYF
J: TRBJ2-1; D: TRBD2; size: NA; V: TRBV9; length: 16; DNA: TGTGCCAGCAGCGGCGGCGGACTAGCGGGATTCAATGAGCAGTTCTTC; CDR3: CASSGGGLAGFNEQFF
J: TRBJ2-3; D: NA; size: NA; V: TRBV6-1; length: 14; DNA: TGTGCCAGCAGTCTTCGACTGAACACAGATACGCAGTATTTT; CDR3: CASSLRLNTDTQYF
J: TRBJ2-7; D: TRBD1; size: NA; V: TRBV28; length: 14; DNA: TGTGCCAGCAGTCCTCCGGACAGGCACTACGAGCAGTACTTC; CDR3: CASSPPDRHYEQYF
J: TRBJ1-1; D: NA; size: NA; V: TRBV2; length: 14; DNA: TGTGCCAGCAGCCTGGGGCCTATGAACACTGAAGCTTTCTTT; CDR3: CASSLGPMNTEAFF
J: TRBJ2-2; D: TRBD2; size: NA; V: TRBV2; length: 16; DNA: TGTGCCAGCAGTGAAGGGGCTAGCGGATACACCGGGGAGCTGTTTTTT; CDR3: CASSEGASGYTGELFF
J: TRBJ2-1; D: TRBD2; size: NA; V: TRBV2; length: 18; DNA: TGTGCCAGCAATACGTGGGAGGGCCCTAGAACCTACTACAATGAGCAGTTCTTC; CDR3: CASNTWEGPRTYYNEQFF
J: TRBJ1-1; D: NA; size: few; V: TRBV7-2; length: 11; DNA: TGTGCCAGCTCGGGGAACACTGAAGCTTTCTTT; CDR3: CASSGNTEAFF
J: TRBJ1-1; D: NA; size: NA; V: TRBV6-5; length: 15; DNA: TGTGCCAGCAGTTCTCCGGGATCCACGAACACTGAAGCTTTCTTT; CDR3: CASSSPGSTNTEAFF
J: TRBJ1-2; D: NA; size: NA; V: TRBV27; length: 14; DNA: TGTGCCAGCACCCCCGCGGGCAGGGGAAGTGGCTACACCTTC; CDR3: CASTPAGRGSGYTF
J: TRBJ2-7; D: TRBD1; size: NA; V: TRBV6-1; length: 15; DNA: TGTGCCAGCAGTGCAGCCGGGACAGGGGTCTACGAGCAGTACTTC; CDR3: CASSAAGTGVYEQYF
J: TRBJ2-1; D: NA; size: NA; V: TRBV7-9; length: 16; DNA: TGTGCCAGCAGCTTAGATAGCTTGTTGTTTTACAATGAGCAGTTCTTC; CDR3: CASSLDSLLFYNEQFF
J: TRBJ2-7; D: TRBD1; size: NA; V: TRBV28; length: 15; DNA: TGTGCCAGCAGCCTACCCCGGACAGGGGCGGACGAGCAGTACTTC; CDR3: CASSLPRTGADEQYF
J: TRBJ2-1; D: NA; size: NA; V: TRBV6-6; length: 14; DNA: TGTGCCAGCAGGGGCGGGGGCTATTACAATGAGCAGTTCTTC; CDR3: CASRGGGYYNEQFF
J: TRBJ2-7; D: TRBD2; size: NA; V: TRBV6-1; length: 15; DNA: TGTGCCAGCAGATCCCCTAGCGGGAGGTGGAACGAGCAGTACTTC; CDR3: CASRSPSGRWNEQYF
J: TRBJ1-2; D: NA; size: NA; V: TRBV27; length: 12; DNA: TGTGCCAGCAGTTTCCCCGGGGATGGCTACACCTTC; CDR3: CASSFPGDGYTF
J: TRBJ2-7; D: TRBD1; size: NA; V: TRBV28; length: 15; DNA: TGTGCCAGCAGCCCTGGCGGGACAGGGTCCTACGAGCAGTACTTC; CDR3: CASSPGGTGSYEQYF
J: TRBJ2-7; D: TRBD2; size: NA; V: TRBV4-2; length: 16; DNA: TGTGCCAGCAGCCAAGCACTAGCGGGTAGCTCCTACGAGCAGTACTTC; CDR3: CASSQALAGSSYEQYF
J: TRBJ1-2; D: TRBD1; size: NA; V: TRBV2; length: 14; DNA: TGTGCCAGCAGTGCATCGACAGGGGGCACGGGCTACACCTTC; CDR3: CASSASTGGTGYTF
J: TRBJ2-3; D: NA; size: NA; V: TRBV5-1; length: 14; DNA: TGCGCCAGCAGCTTGATGCGGGGCCCAGATACGCAGTATTTT; CDR3: CASSLMRGPDTQYF
J: TRBJ2-7; D: TRBD2; size: few; V: TRBV27; length: 15; DNA: TGTGCCAGCAGTTTAAGTACTAGCGGCTCCTACGAGCAGTACTTC; CDR3: CASSLSTSGSYEQYF
J: TRBJ2-5; D: NA; size: NA; V: TRBV6-1; length: 13; DNA: TGTGCCAGCAGTGAAGCTACAGAAAAGACCCAGTACTTC; CDR3: CASSEATEKTQYF
J: TRBJ2-1; D: NA; size: NA; V: TRBV5-1; length: 14; DNA: TGCGCCAGCAGCTTGGGTCTAAACGACAATGAGCAGTTCTTC; CDR3: CASSLGLNDNEQFF
J: TRBJ2-5; D: TRBD1; size: NA; V: TRBV28; length: 14; DNA: TGTGCCAGCAGTTTTGGGACAGCCCAAGAGACCCAGTACTTC; CDR3: CASSFGTAQETQYF
J: TRBJ1-1; D: TRBD1; size: NA; V: TRBV7-9; length: 16; DNA: TGTGCCAGCAGCCCCCGGTCCGGGACAGGTACCACTGAAGCTTTCTTT; CDR3: CASSPRSGTGTTEAFF
J: TRBJ2-5; D: TRBD1; size: NA; V: TRBV19; length: 14; DNA: TGTGCCAGTAGTTCAGGACAGGGGACGAAGACCCAGTACTTC; CDR3: CASSSGQGTKTQYF
J: TRBJ2-5; D: NA; size: NA; V: TRBV2; length: 14; DNA: TGTGCCAGCATGGGTCCCCGGGTGCAAGAGACCCAGTACTTC; CDR3: CASMGPRVQETQYF
J: TRBJ1-1; D: TRBD1; size: NA; V: TRBV19; length: 13; DNA: TGTGCCAGCACGGACAGGGGGGGCACTGAAGCTTTCTTT; CDR3: CASTDRGGTEAFF
J: TRBJ2-7; D: NA; size: NA; V: TRBV5-1; length: 14; DNA: TGCGCCAGCAGCGTACACAGCAGGTCGGCCGAGCAGTACTTC; CDR3: CASSVHSRSAEQYF
J: TRBJ2-7; D: NA; size: NA; V: TRBV5-1; length: 14; DNA: TGCGCCAGCAGCCTCGCCGGGACATCCTACGAGCAGTACTTC; CDR3: CASSLAGTSYEQYF